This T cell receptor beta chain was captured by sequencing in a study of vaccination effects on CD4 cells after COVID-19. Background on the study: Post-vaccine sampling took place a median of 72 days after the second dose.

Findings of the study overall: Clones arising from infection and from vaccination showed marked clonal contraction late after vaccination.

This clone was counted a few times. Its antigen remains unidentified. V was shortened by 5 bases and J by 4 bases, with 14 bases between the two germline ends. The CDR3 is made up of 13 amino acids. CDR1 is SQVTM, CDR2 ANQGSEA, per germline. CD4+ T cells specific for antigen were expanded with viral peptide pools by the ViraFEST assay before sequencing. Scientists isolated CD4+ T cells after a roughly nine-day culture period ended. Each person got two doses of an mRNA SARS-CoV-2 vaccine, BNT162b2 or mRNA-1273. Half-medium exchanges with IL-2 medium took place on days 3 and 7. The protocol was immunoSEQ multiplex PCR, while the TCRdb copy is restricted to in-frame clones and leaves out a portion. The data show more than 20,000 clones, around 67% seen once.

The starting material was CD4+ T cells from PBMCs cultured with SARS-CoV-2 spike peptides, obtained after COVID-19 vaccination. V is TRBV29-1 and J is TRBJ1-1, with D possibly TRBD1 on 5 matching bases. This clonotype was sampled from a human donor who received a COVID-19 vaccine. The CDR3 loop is CSVFRTSSTEAFF. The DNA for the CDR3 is TGCAGCGTTTTCAGGACATCAAGCACTGAAGCTTTCTTT.